The next 23 T cell receptor beta chains were all read from a single sample in a study of human T cells and chemical hapten exposure. TCRdb passed the RACE reads through MiXCR, listing each CDR3 protein once. The table lists fewer than 100,000 distinct CDR3 sequences, around 9.9% of them singletons, with around 1% in the top ten. The time point: patch test 3, about 24 weeks after DPC sensitization. The treatment denotes: therapeutic diphenylcyclopropenone sensitization with weekly scalp DPC. The source was whole blood, collected in connection with sensitization to the hapten diphenylcyclopropenone (DPC). Receptor source: a woman in her 30s with alopecia areata. Some clones in this sample may be carry-over from other donors' samples.

The sample holds many counts of this clonotype. The V and J genes are TRBV29-1 and TRBJ2-1; D gene uncertain. V was trimmed by 5 bases and J by 4 bases, leaving 6 bases between them. Germline CDR1 is SQVTM and CDR2 is ANQGSEA. This CDR3 has 11 residues. The CDR3 loop reads CSVRPYNEQFF. The CDR3 DNA sequence: TGCAGCGTTCGTCCATACAATGAGCAGTTCTTC.

V is TRBV18 and J is TRBJ2-7, with a possible D match to TRBD1 (5 bases). With 5 bases removed from V and 2 bases from J, the gap between germline ends came to 16 bases. The germline CDR1 and CDR2 sequences are KGHSH and LQKENI. This CDR3 is 15 amino acids long. The CDR3 DNA sequence: TGTGCCAGCTCAGGGGCCAAGGGTGGGGCCTACGAGCAGTACGTC. This translates into CASSGAKGGAYEQYV.

The table lists this clonotype with a few counts. The J gene is TRBJ2-6, the V gene TRBV7-9; 7 bases are a match to TRBD2. Germline CDR1 SEHNR, CDR2 FQNEAQ (reference sequence). Trimming cost V 5 bases and J 0 bases; bases outside gene matches: 7. This CDR3 region has 17 residues. The CDR3 loop reads CASSPRAGLSGANVLTF. The DNA of the CDR3 is TGTGCCAGCAGCCCAAGAGCGGGGCTCTCTGGGGCCAACGTCCTGACTTTC.

This clonotype was detected only a few times. The CDR3: CASSTNTPDRIANYGYTF. For the CDR3, the DNA is TGTGCCAGCAGCACAAACACCCCGGACAGAATAGCTAACTATGGCTACACCTTC. J is TRBJ1-2 and V is TRBV28; D is possibly TRBD1 (6 bases). Trimming cost V 6 bases and J 0 bases, with 23 bases left between them. The length of the CDR3 is 18 residues. Germline V lookup: CDR1 MDHEN, CDR2 SYDVKM.

This clonotype has at least ten counts. J is TRBJ2-5 and V is TRBV18; D remains unclear. CDR3 size: 15 residues. The V end lost 1 base, the J end lost 5 bases, and 14 bases lay between the germline ends. Germline V gene data show CDR1 as KGHSH and CDR2 as LQKENI. The CDR3 protein is CASSPRISVGETQYF. The CDR3 bases are TGTGCCAGCTCACCACGAATTTCGGTAGGGGAGACCCAGTACTTC. Full variable domain (outside the CDR3, taken from reference TRBV18 and TRBJ2-5): NAGVMQNPRHLVRRRGQEARLRCSPMKGHSHVYWYRQLPEEGLKFMVYLQKENIIDESGMPKERFSAEFPKEGPSILRIQQVVRGDSAAYFCASSPRISVGETQYFGPGTRLLVL.

The table lists this clonotype with many counts. This sequence joins TRBV4-2 and TRBJ1-4; D is perhaps TRBD1 (6 bases). Germline CDR1 reads LGHNA; CDR2 reads YNFKEQ. Trimming pared 0 bases from V and 8 bases from J, leaving 19 bases between. This CDR3 contains 17 residues. The CDR3 coding sequence is TGTGCCAGCAGCCAAGATTTGGGGGCGGCCTTTGGCGAAAAACTGTTTTTT. Protein: CASSQDLGAAFGEKLFF.

This clonotype was found a few times. The chain uses TRBV28 and TRBJ1-3; D is ambiguous. This CDR3 comprises 15 residues. V lost 4 bases to trimming and J lost 2 bases, with 12 bases between them. The V gene's germline CDR1 is MDHEN and CDR2 SYDVKM. The DNA of the CDR3 is TGTGCCAGCAGTTCTTTAGGAGTTGCTGGAAACACCATATATTTT. Residues: CASSSLGVAGNTIYF.

This clonotype was seen a handful of times. The chain combines TRBV11-3 with TRBJ2-1, with TRBD2 matching over 11 bases. The CDR3 consists of 15 residues. V was pared by 5 bases and J by 4 bases, with 4 bases of the junction left unmatched. The germline V gene has CDR1 SGHNT and CDR2 YENEEA. CDR3: CASSPGLAGYNEQFF. The CDR3 DNA is TGTGCCAGCAGCCCAGGACTAGCGGGTTACAATGAGCAGTTCTTC. Looking up the rest from reference TRBV11-3 and TRBJ2-1 gives the full variable domain: EAGVVQSPRYKIIEKKQPVAFWCNPISGHNTLYWYLQNLGQGPELLIRYENEEAVDDSQLPKDRFSAERLKGVDSTLKIQPAELGDSAVYLCASSPGLAGYNEQFFGPGTRLTVL.

In its sample, this clonotype was seen many times. The J gene is TRBJ2-3, the V gene TRBV7-2; 14 nucleotides line up with TRBD2. J was trimmed by 4 bases and V by 4 bases; bases with no gene match: 4. CDR3 size: 16 residues. CDR1 SGHTA and CDR2 FQGNSA come from the germline V gene. The CDR3 sequence: CASSSGLAGGADTQYF. The CDR3 DNA follows: TGTGCCAGCAGCTCTGGACTAGCGGGAGGAGCAGATACGCAGTATTTT.

This clonotype has at least ten counts. The V call is TRBV10-3, the J call TRBJ2-5; unclear D gene. Germline CDR1 reads ENHRY; CDR2 reads SYGVKD. Trimming shortened V by 10 bases and J by 4 bases, and 16 bases separated the two germline ends. The CDR3 is 13 amino acids. The CDR3 nucleotides read TGTGCCAGTACCAGCCCTTTGGGAGAGACCCAGTACTTC. Amino acids: CASTSPLGETQYF.

This clonotype occurred many times. The CDR3 spells CASSSGETQYF. In DNA form, the CDR3 reads TGTGCCAGCAGTTCTGGAGAGACCCAGTACTTC. V is TRBV6-6 and J is TRBJ2-5; D unclear. Germline V gene lookup returns CDR1 MNHNY and CDR2 SVGAGI (reference sequence). This CDR3 contains 11 residues. Deletions cut 4 bases from V and 4 bases from J, with 4 bases between.

This clonotype was seen many times. This chain uses TRBV7-2 with TRBJ1-2; TRBD1 is a possible D gene (6 bases). The CDR3 runs 14 residues. Per the germline V gene, CDR1 is SGHTA and CDR2 is FQGNSA. The germline V and J ends were trimmed by 4 bases and 1 base, with 10 bases remaining between them. The CDR3 region has the DNA TGTGCCAGCAGCTCGGACAGCAATAACTATGGCTACACCTTC. Translating it yields CASSSDSNNYGYTF.

About this clonotype itself: A much larger clone differs from this one at a single base, so this may be a read error. The chain joins TRBV20-1 to TRBJ2-1; 7 bases agree with TRBD2. Germline CDR1 is DFQATT and CDR2 is SNEGSKA (reference sequence). The CDR3 covers 15 residues. In DNA form, the CDR3 reads TGCTGTGCTAGAGAACGGACTAGGCCCTACAATGAGCAGTTCTTC. Translated, it gives CCARERTRPYNEQFF.

The chain employs TRBV18 and TRBJ1-1; D gene uncertain. This CDR3 has 16 residues. Germline-derived CDR1 and CDR2 are KGHSH and LQKENI. Between the trimmed V and J ends, which lost 3 bases and 0 bases, there was a span of 14 bases. The CDR3: CASSPADGRLNTEAFF. The CDR3 DNA sequence: TGTGCCAGCTCACCCGCGGACGGCAGGCTGAACACTGAAGCTTTCTTT.

The J gene is TRBJ2-7, the V gene TRBV6-1; TRBD1 agrees at 11 bases. Losses at the gene ends were 9 bases for V and 2 bases for J; bases not matched to a gene: 9. The germline V gene has CDR1 MNHNS and CDR2 SASEGT. This CDR3 spans 15 amino acids. CDR3 loop: CASNPGQGGAYEQYV. CDR3 bases: TGTGCCAGTAATCCGGGACAGGGGGGGGCCTACGAGCAGTACGTC.

In its sample, this clonotype was seen many times. J is TRBJ1-6 and V is TRBV18, with D unresolved. CDR3 length equals 17 residues. Trimming stripped 2 bases from V and 0 bases from J, with 11 bases between. Germline V gene sequence: CDR1 KGHSH, CDR2 LQKENI. CDR3 region: CASSPVEESSYNSPLHF. CDR3 sequence (DNA): TGTGCCAGCTCACCAGTCGAGGAGAGCTCCTATAATTCACCCCTCCACTTT.

The chain has TRBV25-1 and TRBJ2-1; 9 bases are a match to TRBD1. The CDR3 sequence is 21 residues long. Trimming removed 2 bases from V and 6 bases from J; junction bases left unmatched: 23. Germline V gene sequence: CDR1 MGHDK, CDR2 SYGVNS. In DNA, the CDR3 is TGTGCCAGCAGTGAACCGGACCGGGACAGGGATAATAAGACGATCTTCAATGAGCAGTTCTTC. Amino acid sequence: CASSEPDRDRDNKTIFNEQFF. The full variable domain, with the rest looked up from reference TRBV25-1 and TRBJ2-1, is EADIYQTPRYLVIGTGKKITLECSQTMGHDKMYWYQQDPGMELHLIHYSYGVNSTEKGDLSSESTVSRIRTEHFPLTLESARPSHTSQYLCASSEPDRDRDNKTIFNEQFFGPGTRLTVL.

V usage is TRBV7-2 and J usage is TRBJ1-5; D remains ambiguous. The V end lost 1 base, the J end lost 6 bases, and 13 bases lay between the germline ends. Per germline, CDR1 SGHTA and CDR2 FQGNSA. The CDR3 runs 15 residues. The CDR3 here is CASSLGDSPGQPQHF. The CDR3 DNA is TGTGCCAGCAGCTTAGGTGACTCGCCGGGTCAGCCCCAGCATTTT.

This clonotype was detected only a few times. V usage is TRBV6-5 and J usage is TRBJ2-2; D assignment may be TRBD1 or TRBD2 (7 bases each). V lost 7 bases and J 5 bases, leaving 26 bases between the germline ends. CDR3 length: 18 residues. Germline V lookup: CDR1 MNHEY, CDR2 SVGAGI. In nucleotides, the CDR3 is TGTGCCAGCAAGAGGGGGCTAAGCAAGCGGGGAGCGACCGGGGAGCTGTTTTTT. It yields the protein CASKRGLSKRGATGELFF.

This clonotype was detected many times. CDR3 in DNA: TGTGCCAGCAGCCAGCCCCGGGACGGCAACAATCAGCCCCAGCATTTT. It is translated as CASSQPRDGNNQPQHF. The J gene is TRBJ1-5, the V gene TRBV4-2; D might be TRBD1 (5 bases). The length of the CDR3 is 16 residues. CDR1 is LGHNA, CDR2 YNFKEQ, per germline. V lost 3 bases and J 3 bases, leaving 15 bases between the germline ends.

This clonotype was recorded many times. This chain links TRBV6-1 with TRBJ1-1; D is possibly TRBD1 (6 bases). Trimming took off 3 bases at V and 4 bases at J, with 12 bases between the two ends. This CDR3 spans 14 amino acids. CDR1 and CDR2 (germline): MNHNS, SASEGT. CDR3 loop: CASSDGGHSTEAFF. The CDR3 bases are TGTGCCAGCAGTGACGGGGGGCATAGCACTGAAGCTTTCTTT.

This clonotype was counted many times. V gene TRBV6-2 or TRBV6-3 combines with J gene TRBJ2-7; the D call may be TRBD1 or TRBD2 (5 bases each). Germline V lookup: CDR1 MNHEY, CDR2 SVGEGT. V shed 6 bases and J shed 1 base, with 13 bases lying between them. The CDR3 length is 14 residues. DNA of the CDR3: TGTGCCAGCAGGGGGACCGCTAGATCCTACGAGCAGTACGTC. Its protein is CASRGTARSYEQYV.

This clonotype was detected many times. J is TRBJ1-5 and V is TRBV10-2, with a weak D call TRBD1 (5 bases). The V end lost 8 bases, the J end lost 2 bases, and 22 bases lay between the germline ends. This CDR3 has 17 residues. The germline gives CDR1 WSHSY, CDR2 SAAADI. CDR3 nucleotide sequence: TGCGCCAGCGCAAATACCCTAGGGGCCGACGGCAATCAGCCCCAGCATTTT. It yields the protein CASANTLGADGNQPQHF.